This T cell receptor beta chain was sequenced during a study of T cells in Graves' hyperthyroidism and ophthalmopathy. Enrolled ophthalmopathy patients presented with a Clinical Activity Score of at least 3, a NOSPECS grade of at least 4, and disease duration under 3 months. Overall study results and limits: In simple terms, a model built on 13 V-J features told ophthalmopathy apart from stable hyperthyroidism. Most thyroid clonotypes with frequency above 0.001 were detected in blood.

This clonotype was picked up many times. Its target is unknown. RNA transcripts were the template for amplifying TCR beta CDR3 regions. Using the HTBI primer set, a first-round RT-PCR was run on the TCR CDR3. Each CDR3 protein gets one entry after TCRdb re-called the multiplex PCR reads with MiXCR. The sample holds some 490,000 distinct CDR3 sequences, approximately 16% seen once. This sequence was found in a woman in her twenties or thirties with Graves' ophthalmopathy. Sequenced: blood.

DNA for the CDR3: TGTGCCATCAGTGAATTAAGTCCCCAGGGTCAGCCCCAGCATTTT. Translated, it gives CAISELSPQGQPQHF. The chain carries TRBV10-3 and TRBJ1-5, with D possibly TRBD1 on 5 matching bases. Germline-derived CDR1 and CDR2 are ENHRY and SYGVKD. The germline V and J ends were trimmed by 3 bases and 6 bases, with 15 bases remaining between them. This CDR3 has 15 residues.